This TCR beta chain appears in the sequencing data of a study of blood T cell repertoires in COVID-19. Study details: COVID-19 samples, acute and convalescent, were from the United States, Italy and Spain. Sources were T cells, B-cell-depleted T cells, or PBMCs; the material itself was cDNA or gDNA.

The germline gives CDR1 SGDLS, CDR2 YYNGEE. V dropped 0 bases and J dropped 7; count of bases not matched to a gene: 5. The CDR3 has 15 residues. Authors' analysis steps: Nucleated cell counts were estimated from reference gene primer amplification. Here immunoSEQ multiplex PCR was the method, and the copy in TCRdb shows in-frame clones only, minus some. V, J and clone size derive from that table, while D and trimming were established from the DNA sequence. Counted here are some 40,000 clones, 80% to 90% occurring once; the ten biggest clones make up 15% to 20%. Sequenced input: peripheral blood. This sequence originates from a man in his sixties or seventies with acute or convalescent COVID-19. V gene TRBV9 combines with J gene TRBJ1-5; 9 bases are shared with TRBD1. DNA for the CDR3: TGTGCCAGCAGCGTAGATGACAGGGGGGGGCAGCCCCAGCATTTT. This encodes CASSVDDRGGQPQHF.